Described below is a single T cell receptor beta chain sequence and its context. The sample comes from a study of blood T cell repertoires in COVID-19. Turning to the study itself: Acute-phase and convalescent COVID-19 samples originated in the United States, Italy and Spain. PBMCs, B-cell-depleted T cells, or T cells provided the cDNA or gDNA that made up the material.

In the authors' workflow: Amplification with reference gene primers provided the estimates of nucleated cell counts. Clones were read by immunoSEQ multiplex PCR, and TCRdb kept only the in-frame ones, dropping some. Clone size and V and J calls were adopted from that table, with D and trimming inferred from the DNA. The sample contains tens of thousands of clones, 80% to 90% of which appear only once. The junction had 8 bases not matched to a gene; V was cut back by 5 bases and J by 10 bases. CDR3 length: 15 residues. In germline, CDR1 is MNHEY, CDR2 SMNVEV (reference sequence). The clonotype comes from a man aged 25 to 40 with acute or convalescent COVID-19. The sequenced sample was peripheral blood. The V and J genes are TRBV27 and TRBJ2-1, with TRBD2 identical over 13 bases. CDR3 sequence: CASSNRLAGGREQFF. DNA for the CDR3: TGTGCCAGCAGTAACAGACTAGCGGGAGGCCGGGAGCAGTTCTTC.